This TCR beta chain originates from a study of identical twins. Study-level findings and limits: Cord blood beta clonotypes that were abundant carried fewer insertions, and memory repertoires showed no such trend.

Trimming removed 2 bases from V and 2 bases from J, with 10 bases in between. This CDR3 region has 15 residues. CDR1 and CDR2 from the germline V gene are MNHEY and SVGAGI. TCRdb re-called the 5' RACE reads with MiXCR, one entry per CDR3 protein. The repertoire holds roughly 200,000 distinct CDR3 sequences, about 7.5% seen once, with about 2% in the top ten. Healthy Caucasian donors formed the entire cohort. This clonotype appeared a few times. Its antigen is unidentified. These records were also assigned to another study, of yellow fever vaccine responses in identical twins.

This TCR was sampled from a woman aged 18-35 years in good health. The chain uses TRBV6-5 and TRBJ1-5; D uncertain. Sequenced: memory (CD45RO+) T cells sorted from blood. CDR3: CASSYRAGGNQPQHF. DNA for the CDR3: TGTGCCAGCAGTTACAGGGCCGGGGGCAATCAGCCCCAGCATTTT.